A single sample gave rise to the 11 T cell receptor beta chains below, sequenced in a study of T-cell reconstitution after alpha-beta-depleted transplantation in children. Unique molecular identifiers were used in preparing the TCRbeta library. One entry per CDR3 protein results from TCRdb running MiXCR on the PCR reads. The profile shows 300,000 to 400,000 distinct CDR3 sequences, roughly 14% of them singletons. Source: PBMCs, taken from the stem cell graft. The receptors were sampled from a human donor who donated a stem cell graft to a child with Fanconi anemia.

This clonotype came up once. The CDR3 region is CASSLALRTSITQYF. In DNA, the CDR3 is TGTGCCAGCAGCTTAGCTCTGAGGACTAGCATAACGCAGTATTTT. The chain combines TRBV7-2 with TRBJ2-3; 8 nucleotides agree with TRBD2. With V trimmed by 0 bases and J by 9 bases, 8 bases remained unmatched. CDR1 and CDR2 from the germline V gene are SGHTA and FQGNSA. This CDR3 is 15 amino acids long.

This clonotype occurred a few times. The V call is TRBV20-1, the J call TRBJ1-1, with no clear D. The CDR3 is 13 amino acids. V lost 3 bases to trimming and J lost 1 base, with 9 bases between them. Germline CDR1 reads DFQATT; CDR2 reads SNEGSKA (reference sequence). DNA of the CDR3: TGCAGTGCTAGCTCGGGGAGGAACACTGAAGCTTTCTTT. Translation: CSASSGRNTEAFF.

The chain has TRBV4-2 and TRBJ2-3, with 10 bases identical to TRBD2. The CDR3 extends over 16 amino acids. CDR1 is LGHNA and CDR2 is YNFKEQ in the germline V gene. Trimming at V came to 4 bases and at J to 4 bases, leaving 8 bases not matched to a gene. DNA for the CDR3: TGTGCCAGCAGCCCTGAGCGGGGGGGGATCCCAGATACGCAGTATTTT. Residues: CASSPERGGIPDTQYF.

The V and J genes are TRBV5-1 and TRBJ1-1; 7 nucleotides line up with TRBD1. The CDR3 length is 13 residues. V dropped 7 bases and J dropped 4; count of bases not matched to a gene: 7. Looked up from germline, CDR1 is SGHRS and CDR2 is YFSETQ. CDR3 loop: CASEGAWGTEAFF. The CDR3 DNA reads TGCGCCAGCGAGGGGGCGTGGGGCACTGAAGCTTTCTTT.

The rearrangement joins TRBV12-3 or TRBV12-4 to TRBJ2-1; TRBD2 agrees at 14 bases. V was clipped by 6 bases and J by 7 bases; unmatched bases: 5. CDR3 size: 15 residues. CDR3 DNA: TGTGCCAGCAGAAATAGACTAGCGGGGGGGAATGAGCAGTTCTTC. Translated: CASRNRLAGGNEQFF.

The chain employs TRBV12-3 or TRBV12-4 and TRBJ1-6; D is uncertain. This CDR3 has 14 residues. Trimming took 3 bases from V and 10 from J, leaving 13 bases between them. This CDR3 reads CASSLVVLGSPLHF. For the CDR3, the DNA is TGTGCCAGCAGTTTGGTCGTTCTCGGGTCACCCCTCCACTTT.

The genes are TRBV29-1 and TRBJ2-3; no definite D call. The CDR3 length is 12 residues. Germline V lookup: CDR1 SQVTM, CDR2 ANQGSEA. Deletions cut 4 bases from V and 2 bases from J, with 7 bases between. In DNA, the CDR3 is TGCAGCGTTGTGGGCAACACAGATACGCAGTATTTT. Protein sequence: CSVVGNTDTQYF.

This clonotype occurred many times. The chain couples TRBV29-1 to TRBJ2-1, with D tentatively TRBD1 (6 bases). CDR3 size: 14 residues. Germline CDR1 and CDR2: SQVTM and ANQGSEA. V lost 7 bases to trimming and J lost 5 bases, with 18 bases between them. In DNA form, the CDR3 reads TGCAGCGATCGGGGTTACCCAGGGGACAATGAGCAGTTCTTC. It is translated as CSDRGYPGDNEQFF.

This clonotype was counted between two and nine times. The CDR3: CASSLEFRDPEAFF. The CDR3 DNA is TGTGCCAGCAGTTTAGAATTCCGGGATCCTGAAGCTTTCTTT. This sequence joins TRBV12-3 or TRBV12-4 and TRBJ1-1; D uncertain. The CDR3 spans 14 residues. Deletions cut 1 base from V and 6 bases from J, with 12 bases between.

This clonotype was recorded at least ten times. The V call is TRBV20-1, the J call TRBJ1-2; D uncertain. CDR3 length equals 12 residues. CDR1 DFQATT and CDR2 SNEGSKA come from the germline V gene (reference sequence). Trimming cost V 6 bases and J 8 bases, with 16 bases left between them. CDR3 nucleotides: TGCAGTGCCGGAAGGCGGGTTTTCGGCTACACCTTC. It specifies CSAGRRVFGYTF.

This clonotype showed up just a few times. Here the CDR3 DNA reads TGCAGCCCCCCCGCCGGGACAGGGGAAGGAGAAACTAATGAAAAACTGTTTTTT. This codes for CSPPAGTGEGETNEKLFF. The chain recombines TRBV29-1 with TRBJ1-4, with 10 bases fitting TRBD1. V lost 8 bases, J lost 1 base, and 16 bases stayed unmatched. Germline lookup yields CDR1 SQVTM and CDR2 ANQGSEA. The CDR3 has 18 amino acids.